The clone carrying this T cell receptor beta chain was observed a few times. Its antigen is not known. This specimen belongs to a study of human T cells and chemical hapten exposure. Across the study: All through the roughly 25-week study, the scalp of each patient received diphenylcyclopropenone doses weekly. General observations from the study: Donors, who had alopecia, may show an immune response that differs from healthy people's. TCRs above 1 in 1000 frequency did not change with DPC sensitization.

Time point in this sample: patch test 3, about 24 weeks after DPC sensitization. This sample's treatment: therapeutic diphenylcyclopropenone sensitization with weekly scalp DPC. TCRdb fed the RACE reads into MiXCR, producing one record per CDR3 protein. This table holds 190,000 or so distinct CDR3 sequences, around 25% found once. The CDR3 runs to 15 residues. With 0 bases clipped from V and 10 bases from J, the junction kept 8 bases outside the gene matches. CDR1 is SGDLS and CDR2 is YYNGEE in the germline V gene. This sequence was found in a woman between 40 and 55 years old with alopecia areata. Some clones in this sample may be carry-over from other donors' samples. The rearrangement links TRBV9 to TRBJ1-4; 8 bases match TRBD1. The material sequenced was whole blood, taken in connection with sensitization to the hapten diphenylcyclopropenone (DPC). DNA of the CDR3: TGTGCCAGCAGCGTAGATGGACAGGGTGACGGAAAACTGTTTTTT. Translating it yields CASSVDGQGDGKLFF.